This is a list of T cell receptor beta chains from one sample in a study of T cell repertoires in cytomegalovirus infection. TCRdb called the reads again in MiXCR, with one record for every CDR3 protein. The table includes nearly 550,000 distinct CDR3 sequences, 16% detected once. The sequencing sample was made of CD8+ T cells from PBMCs. Receptors were obtained from a human donor in good health (CMV status not recorded). Some clones in this sample may be carry-over from other donors' samples. CDR3s include the opening cysteine and the closing phenylalanine or tryptophan. A D gene is named only where the DNA matches it firmly. Size values are once, few and many counts, or a class for expanded clones, and some rows have none.

v_call	j_call	clone_size	d_call	cdr3_aa	cdr3_nt
TRBV7-8	TRBJ2-2	many	TRBD2	CASSLADGLAGEEDTGELFF	TGTGCCAGCAGCTTAGCGGACGGACTAGCGGGAGAAGAAGACACCGGGGAGCTGTTTTTT
TRBV12-5	TRBJ2-3	many	TRBD2	CASGSSRGAGDGTDTQYF	TGTGCTAGTGGATCCTCCCGCGGGGCGGGAGACGGCACAGATACGCAGTATTTT
TRBV7-9	TRBJ2-7	many	TRBD1	CASSPPRPGQGASEQYF	TGTGCCAGCAGTCCTCCTCGACCGGGACAGGGGGCTAGCGAGCAGTACTTC
TRBV27	TRBJ1-2	many	TRBD1	CASSSGQGYYGYTF	TGTGCCAGCAGCTCCGGACAGGGGTACTATGGCTACACCTTC
TRBV28	TRBJ1-1	.	TRBD1	CASKRQGNTEAFF	TGTGCCAGCAAACGACAGGGGAACACTGAAGCTTTCTTT
TRBV19	TRBJ2-5	.	TRBD1	CASSGRQGDETQYF	TGTGCCAGTAGTGGACGACAGGGAGACGAGACCCAGTACTTC
TRBV25-1	TRBJ1-1	few	.	CASRRDGYSEAFF	TGTGCCAGCAGGAGAGATGGGTATTCTGAAGCTTTCTTT
TRBV9	TRBJ2-7	.	.	CASSVGDSGEQYF	TGTGCCAGCAGCGTGGGGGATTCGGGCGAGCAGTACTTC
TRBV29-1	TRBJ1-1	once	.	CSVGTDYMNTEAFF	TGCAGCGTTGGGACGGATTATATGAACACTGAAGCTTTCTTT
TRBV28	TRBJ2-3	.	TRBD1	CASSLSLAGVPGGSTDTQYF	TGTGCCAGCAGTTTATCCCTAGCTGGAGTGCCAGGGGGTAGCACAGATACGCAGTATTTT
TRBV29-1	TRBJ2-3	.	.	CSVGLAPFTDTQYF	TGCAGCGTTGGCCTAGCTCCTTTCACAGATACGCAGTATTTT
TRBV12-3/TRBV12-4	TRBJ1-2	few	.	CASSPRVGDPTDVYGYTF	TGTGCCAGCAGTCCAAGGGTGGGGGACCCGACAGACGTCTATGGCTACACCTTC
TRBV28	TRBJ2-7	.	TRBD1	CASSSQGAYEQYF	TGTGCCAGCAGTTCGCAGGGGGCCTACGAGCAGTACTTC
TRBV20-1	TRBJ2-2	few	.	CSARFAGLDTGELFF	TGCAGTGCTAGATTCGCAGGGTTGGACACCGGGGAGCTGTTTTTT
TRBV7-2	TRBJ2-2	many	.	CASSLMSFAGTGELFF	TGTGCCAGCAGCTTAATGTCGTTTGCGGGCACCGGGGAGCTGTTTTTT
TRBV12-3/TRBV12-4	TRBJ2-5	many	.	CASSLVDPGETQYF	TGTGCCAGCAGTTTGGTGGATCCGGGGGAGACCCAGTACTTC
TRBV10-1	TRBJ2-7	few	.	CASSGGHEQYF	TGCGCCAGCAGTGGGGGCCACGAGCAGTACTTC